What follows are 15 T cell receptor beta chains derived from one specimen sequenced in a study of T-cell reconstitution after alpha-beta-depleted transplantation in children. The TCRbeta library was prepared with unique molecular identifiers. MiXCR, applied by TCRdb to the PCR reads, yields one record per CDR3 protein. Counted here are around 500,000 distinct CDR3 sequences, 20% to 25% occurring once; the ten biggest clones make up 11% to 15%. This material consisted of PBMCs, mostly from graft donor cells, taken 360 days after TCRalphabeta/CD19-depleted stem cell transplant. Receptors were obtained from a boy under two years old who had a stem cell transplant for acute myeloid leukemia, so the T cells may come from the graft donor.

The chain links TRBV29-1 to TRBJ2-3; no clear D. Germline V gene lookup returns CDR1 SQVTM and CDR2 ANQGSEA. The CDR3 extends over 15 amino acids. Between the trimmed V and J ends, which lost 2 bases and 0 bases, there was a span of 12 bases. CDR3 sequence: CSVEPRSDSTDTQYF. The CDR3 DNA reads TGCAGCGTTGAACCTCGTTCGGACAGCACAGATACGCAGTATTTT.

This clonotype came up many times. V is TRBV5-1 and J is TRBJ2-2, with TRBD2 as a possible D gene (7 bases). This CDR3 has 17 amino acids. Trimming stripped 2 bases from V and 5 bases from J, with 19 bases between. Germline V gene lookup returns CDR1 SGHRS and CDR2 YFSETQ. As DNA, the CDR3 is TGCGCCAGCAGCTTAACAGGGAGACGGCGGGAGACCGGGGAGCTGTTTTTT. Translation: CASSLTGRRRETGELFF.

The table lists this clonotype with a few counts. The chain links TRBV4-1 to TRBJ1-2; the D is unclear. CDR3 size: 15 residues. Germline CDR1 is MGHRA and CDR2 is YSYEKL. V lost 4 bases to trimming and J lost 2 bases, with 14 bases between them. CDR3 amino acids: CASSLRESENYGYTF. The CDR3 DNA sequence: TGCGCCAGCAGCCTTCGGGAGTCTGAAAACTATGGCTACACCTTC.

This clonotype was seen repeatedly, ten times or more. CDR3 residues: CASSHRRYEQYF. Here the CDR3 DNA reads TGTGCCAGCAGTCACAGGCGTTACGAGCAGTACTTC. The rearrangement uses TRBV12-3 or TRBV12-4 and TRBJ2-7; weak D call: TRBD1 (5 bases). The CDR3 contains 12 residues. The V gene lost 5 bases and the J gene lost 4 bases, with 9 bases spanning the gap.

This clonotype was recorded many times. This CDR3 is CASSLVSPETQYF. CDR3 DNA: TGTGCCAGCAGTTTGGTCAGCCCAGAGACCCAGTACTTC. The chain combines TRBV12-3 or TRBV12-4 with TRBJ2-5; no clear D. There are 13 residues in the CDR3. Trimming took off 3 bases at V and 4 bases at J, with 9 bases between the two ends.

Many counts were recorded for this clonotype. The genes are TRBV5-1 and TRBJ1-1; D is unclear. Trimming shortened V by 0 bases and J by 1 base, and 10 bases separated the two germline ends. Germline CDR1 SGHRS, CDR2 YFSETQ. The CDR3 consists of 15 residues. CDR3: CASSLDPGRNTEAFF. CDR3 sequence (DNA): TGCGCCAGCAGCTTGGACCCGGGGAGGAACACTGAAGCTTTCTTT.

V gene TRBV5-5 combines with J gene TRBJ2-5, with D possibly being TRBD2 (5 bases). Germline CDR1 is SGHKS and CDR2 is YYEKEE (reference sequence). This CDR3 has 15 residues. The ends were cut back, 4 bases at V and 2 bases at J, with 15 bases in the middle. The DNA of the CDR3 is TGTGCCAGCAGCCCTATAACTAGTGGTCAAGAGACCCAGTACTTC. As protein: CASSPITSGQETQYF.

For the CDR3, the DNA is TGTGCCAGCGGAAACAGGGAAGGGGCCTACAATGAGCAGTTCTTC. Amino acid sequence: CASGNREGAYNEQFF. The chain links TRBV7-8 to TRBJ2-1, with D maybe TRBD1 (6 bases). The CDR3 runs 15 residues. The V gene lost 8 bases and the J gene lost 2 bases, with 16 bases spanning the gap. CDR1 SGHVS and CDR2 FQNEAQ come from the germline V gene.

The CDR3 reads CSVQKTSGDEQFF. CDR3 coding DNA: TGCAGCGTTCAAAAGACTAGCGGGGATGAGCAGTTCTTC. V is TRBV29-1 and J is TRBJ2-1; 11 bases fit TRBD2. In germline, CDR1 is SQVTM, CDR2 ANQGSEA. CDR3 size: 13 residues. V was pared by 5 bases and J by 8 bases, with 5 bases of the junction left unmatched.

This clonotype was counted a few times. The J gene is TRBJ2-7, the V gene TRBV20-1, with 11 positions matching TRBD2. Germline assignment: CDR1 DFQATT and CDR2 SNEGSKA (reference sequence). The CDR3 has 14 amino acids. Trimming removed 6 bases from V and 2 bases from J; junction bases left unmatched: 6. CDR3 protein: CSALLAGAPYEQYV. CDR3 DNA sequence: TGCAGTGCCCTACTAGCGGGGGCCCCCTACGAGCAGTACGTC.

This clonotype has just a few counts. The rearrangement links TRBV15 to TRBJ2-7; D call uncertain. The CDR3 contains 13 residues. The V gene lost 4 bases and the J gene lost 2 bases, with 9 bases spanning the gap. Germline V CDR1 and CDR2: LNHNV, YYDKDF (reference sequence). CDR3 sequence reads: CATSNLTTYEQYV. The CDR3 DNA follows: TGTGCCACCAGCAATTTAACTACCTACGAGCAGTACGTC.

This clonotype was seen at least ten times. This sequence joins TRBV29-1 and TRBJ1-1, with D unclear. Trimming stripped 6 bases from V and 0 bases from J, with 8 bases between. CDR1 and CDR2 (germline): SQVTM, ANQGSEA. The CDR3 spans 12 residues. CDR3 bases: TGCAGCGTCCAGCCAATGAACACTGAAGCTTTCTTT. It is translated as CSVQPMNTEAFF. Full variable domain (rest looked up from reference TRBV29-1 and TRBJ1-1): SAVISQKPSRDICQRGTSLTIQCQVDSQVTMMFWYRQQPGQSLTLIATANQGSEATYESGFVIDKFPISRPNLTFSTLTVSNMSPEDSSIYLCSVQPMNTEAFFGQGTRLTVV.

This clonotype was seen ten or more times. The chain links TRBV5-1 to TRBJ2-2; weak D call: TRBD2 (6 bases). Germline V gene data show CDR1 as SGHRS and CDR2 as YFSETQ. The CDR3 has 12 amino acids. V lost 6 bases to trimming and J lost 6 bases, with 9 bases between them. The chain's CDR3 is CASIGGPGELFF. In DNA form, the CDR3 reads TGCGCCAGCATCGGGGGACCCGGGGAGCTGTTTTTT.

This clonotype was counted many times. At one of its ends the junction is not consistent with the germline gene, which may arise from a read error. The chain combines TRBV6-5 with TRBJ2-5; D gene ambiguous. This CDR3 is built from 15 residues. Germline loops: CDR1 MNHEY, CDR2 SVGAGI. CDR3 bases: TGTACCAGCAGTTACTCGGACCTGGGGCAAGAGACCCAGTACTTC. Residues: CTSSYSDLGQETQYF.

The gene calls are TRBV11-3 and TRBJ2-1; D may match TRBD1 or TRBD2 (5 bases each). The length of the CDR3 is 15 residues. CDR1 is SGHNT, CDR2 YENEEA, per germline. Trimming took 5 bases from V and 7 from J, leaving 18 bases between them. The CDR3 DNA follows: TGTGCCAGCAGCGTCCCGGGACGCTTCGTGAATGAGCAGTTCTTC. Amino acid sequence: CASSVPGRFVNEQFF.